This T cell receptor beta chain was recovered during a study of neurological immune-mediated disorders. Study results and limitations: For the multiple sclerosis repertoire cluster, an association with any clinical or MRI feature was absent. When repertoires were grouped phylogenetically, those of 18 of 34 multiple sclerosis patients fell into one related-CDR3 cluster, a possible signature.

cDNA synthesis was performed by 5'RACE with 10-nucleotide random UMIs. TCRdb ran MiXCR on the 5' RACE reads and lists one entry per CDR3 protein. The repertoire holds roughly 76,000 distinct CDR3 sequences, with more than 3% as singletons. The trim removed 3 bases at V and 1 base at J, leaving 4 bases unmatched. This CDR3 has 15 residues. CDR1 and CDR2 (germline): SEHNR, FQNEAQ (reference sequence). Unsorted libraries were generated from 2 million PBMCs held at -80 degrees C. This clonotype was seen at least ten times. No antigen is known for it. J is TRBJ1-1 and V is TRBV7-9; TRBD1 matches 8 bases. The TCR originated in a woman aged 45-59 years with multiple sclerosis. Sequences were obtained from PBMCs. CDR3 loop: CASSLWTGWNTEAFF. Written as DNA, the CDR3 is TGTGCCAGCAGCTTGTGGACAGGGTGGAACACTGAAGCTTTCTTT.